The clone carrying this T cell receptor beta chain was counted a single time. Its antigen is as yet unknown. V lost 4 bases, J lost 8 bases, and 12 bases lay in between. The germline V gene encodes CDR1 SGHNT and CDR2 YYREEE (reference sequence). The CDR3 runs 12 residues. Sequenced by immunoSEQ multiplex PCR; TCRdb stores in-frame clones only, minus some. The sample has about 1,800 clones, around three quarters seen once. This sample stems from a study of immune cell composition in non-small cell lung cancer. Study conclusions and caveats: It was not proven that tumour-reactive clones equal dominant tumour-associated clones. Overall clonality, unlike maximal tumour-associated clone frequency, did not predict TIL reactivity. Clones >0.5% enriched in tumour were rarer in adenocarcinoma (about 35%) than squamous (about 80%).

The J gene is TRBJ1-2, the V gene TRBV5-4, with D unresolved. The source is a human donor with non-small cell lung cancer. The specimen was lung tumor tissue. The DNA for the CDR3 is TGTGCCAGCAGCCCTCCGGCCGGGGGCTACACCTTC. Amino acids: CASSPPAGGYTF.